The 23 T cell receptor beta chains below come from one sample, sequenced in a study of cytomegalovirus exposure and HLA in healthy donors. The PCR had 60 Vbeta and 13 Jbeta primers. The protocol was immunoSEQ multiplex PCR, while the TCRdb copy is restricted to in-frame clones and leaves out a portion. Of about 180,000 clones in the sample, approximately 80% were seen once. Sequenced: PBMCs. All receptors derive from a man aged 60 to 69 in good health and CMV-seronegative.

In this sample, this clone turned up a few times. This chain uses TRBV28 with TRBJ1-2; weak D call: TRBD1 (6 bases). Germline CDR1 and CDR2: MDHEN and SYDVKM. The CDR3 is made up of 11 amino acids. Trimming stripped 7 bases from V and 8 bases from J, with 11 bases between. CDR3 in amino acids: CASTHQGGYTF. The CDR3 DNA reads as TGTGCCAGCACCCATCAGGGGGGCTACACCTTC.

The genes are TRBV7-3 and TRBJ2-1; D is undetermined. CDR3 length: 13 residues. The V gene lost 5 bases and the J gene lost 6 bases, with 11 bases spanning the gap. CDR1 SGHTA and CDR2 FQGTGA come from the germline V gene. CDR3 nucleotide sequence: TGTGCCAGCAGCCCAGTCCCCACCAATGAGCAGTTCTTC. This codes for CASSPVPTNEQFF.

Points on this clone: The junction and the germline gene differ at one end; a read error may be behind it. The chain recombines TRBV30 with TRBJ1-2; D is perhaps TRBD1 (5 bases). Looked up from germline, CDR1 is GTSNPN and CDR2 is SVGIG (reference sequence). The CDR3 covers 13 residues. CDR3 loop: CAWSTDSNYGYPF. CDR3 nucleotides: TGTGCCTGGAGTACCGACAGTAACTATGGCTACCCCTTC. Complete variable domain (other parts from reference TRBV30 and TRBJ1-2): SQTIHQWPATLVQPVGSPLSLECTVEGTSNPNLYWYRQAAGRGLQLLFYSVGIGQISSEVPQNLSASRPQDRQFILSSKKLLLSDSGFYLCAWSTDSNYGYPFGSGTRLTVV.

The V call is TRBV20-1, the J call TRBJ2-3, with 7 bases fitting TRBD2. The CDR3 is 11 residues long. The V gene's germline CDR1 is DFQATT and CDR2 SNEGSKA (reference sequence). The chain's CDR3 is CRGDYQDTQYF. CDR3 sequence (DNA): TGCAGGGGGGACTATCAGGATACGCAGTATTTT.

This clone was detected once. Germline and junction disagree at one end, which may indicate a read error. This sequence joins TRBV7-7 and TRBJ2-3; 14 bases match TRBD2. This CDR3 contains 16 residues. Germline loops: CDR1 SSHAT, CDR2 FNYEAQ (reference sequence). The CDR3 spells CASSSGLAGGSDTQYF. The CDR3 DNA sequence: TGTGCTAGCAGCTCCGGACTAGCGGGGGGATCTGATACGCAGTATTTT.

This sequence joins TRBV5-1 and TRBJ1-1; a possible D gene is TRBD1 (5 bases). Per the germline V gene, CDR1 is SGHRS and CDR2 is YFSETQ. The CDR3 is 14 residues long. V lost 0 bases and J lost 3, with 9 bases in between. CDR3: CASSLVGGDTEAFF. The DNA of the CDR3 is TGCGCCAGCAGCTTGGTGGGGGGTGACACTGAAGCTTTCTTT.

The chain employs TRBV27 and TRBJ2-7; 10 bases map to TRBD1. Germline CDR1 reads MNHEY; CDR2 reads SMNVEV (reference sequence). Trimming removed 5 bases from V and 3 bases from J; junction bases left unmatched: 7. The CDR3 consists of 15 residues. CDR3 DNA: TGTGCCAGCAGTCTAAGGACAGGGGGAGTCTACGAGCAGTACTTC. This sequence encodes CASSLRTGGVYEQYF.

CDR3 amino acids: CASSTPVRLNTGELFF. The CDR3, as DNA: TGTGCCAGCAGTACCCCCGTCAGACTTAACACCGGGGAGCTGTTTTTT. The J gene is TRBJ2-2, the V gene TRBV6-6; D gene ambiguous. This CDR3 spans 16 amino acids. Germline assignment: CDR1 MNHNY and CDR2 SVGAGI (reference sequence). With 5 bases removed from V and 2 bases from J, the gap between germline ends came to 15 bases.

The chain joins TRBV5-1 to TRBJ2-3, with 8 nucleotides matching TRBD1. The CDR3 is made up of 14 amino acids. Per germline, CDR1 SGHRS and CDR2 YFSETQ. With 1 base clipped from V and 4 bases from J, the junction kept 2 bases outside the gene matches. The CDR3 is CASSLQGAADTQYF. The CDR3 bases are TGCGCCAGCAGCTTGCAGGGGGCTGCAGATACGCAGTATTTT.

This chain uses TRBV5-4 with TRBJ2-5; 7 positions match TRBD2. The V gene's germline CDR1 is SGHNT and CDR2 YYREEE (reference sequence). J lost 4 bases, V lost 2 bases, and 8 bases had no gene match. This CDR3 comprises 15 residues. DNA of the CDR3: TGTGCCAGCAGCTTCTCGTCTAGCGGTCTAGAGACCCAGTACTTC. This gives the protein CASSFSSSGLETQYF.

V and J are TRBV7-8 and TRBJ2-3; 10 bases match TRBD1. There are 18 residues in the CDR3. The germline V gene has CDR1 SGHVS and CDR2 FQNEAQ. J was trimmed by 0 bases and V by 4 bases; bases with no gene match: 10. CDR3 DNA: TGTGCCAGCAGCTCGAGGACGGGACAGGGGATGAGCACAGATACGCAGTATTTT. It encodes CASSSRTGQGMSTDTQYF. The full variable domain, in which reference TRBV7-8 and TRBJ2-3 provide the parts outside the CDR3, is GAGVSQSPRYKVAKRGQDVALRCDPISGHVSLFWYQQALGQGPEFLTYFQNEAQLDKSGLPSDRFFAERPEGSVSTLKIQRTQQEDSAVYLCASSSRTGQGMSTDTQYFGPGTRLTVL.

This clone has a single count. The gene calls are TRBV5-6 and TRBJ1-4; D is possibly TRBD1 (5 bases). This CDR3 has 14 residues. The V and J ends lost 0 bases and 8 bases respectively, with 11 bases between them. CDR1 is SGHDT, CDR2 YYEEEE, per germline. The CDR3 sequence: CASSLGPGFEKLFF. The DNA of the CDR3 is TGTGCCAGCAGCTTGGGGCCAGGGTTCGAAAAACTGTTTTTT.

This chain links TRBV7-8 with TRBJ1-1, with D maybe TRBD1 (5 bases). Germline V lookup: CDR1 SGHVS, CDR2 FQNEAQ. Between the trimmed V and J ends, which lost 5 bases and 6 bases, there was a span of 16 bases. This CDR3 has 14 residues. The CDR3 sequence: CASSRQGFIPEAFF. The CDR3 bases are TGTGCCAGCAGCCGCCAGGGTTTCATTCCTGAAGCTTTCTTT.

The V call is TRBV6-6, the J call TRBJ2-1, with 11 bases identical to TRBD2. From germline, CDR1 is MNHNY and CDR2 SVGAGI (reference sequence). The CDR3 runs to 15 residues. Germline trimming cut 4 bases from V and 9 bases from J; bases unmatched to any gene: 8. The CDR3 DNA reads TGTGCCAGCAGTTCAACTAGCGGGAGTGTCAGTGAGCAGTTCTTC. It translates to CASSSTSGSVSEQFF.

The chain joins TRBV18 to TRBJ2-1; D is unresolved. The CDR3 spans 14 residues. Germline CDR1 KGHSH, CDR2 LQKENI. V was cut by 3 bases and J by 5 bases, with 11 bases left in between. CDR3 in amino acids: CASSPRQANNEQFF. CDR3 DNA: TGTGCCAGCTCACCTCGGCAGGCCAACAATGAGCAGTTCTTC.

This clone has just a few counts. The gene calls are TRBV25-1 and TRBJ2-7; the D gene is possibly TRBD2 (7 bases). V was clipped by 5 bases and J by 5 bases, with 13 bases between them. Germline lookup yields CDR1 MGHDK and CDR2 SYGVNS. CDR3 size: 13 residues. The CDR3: CASSPRGGHEQYF. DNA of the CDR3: TGTGCCAGCAGTCCTAGGGGGGGCCACGAGCAGTACTTC.

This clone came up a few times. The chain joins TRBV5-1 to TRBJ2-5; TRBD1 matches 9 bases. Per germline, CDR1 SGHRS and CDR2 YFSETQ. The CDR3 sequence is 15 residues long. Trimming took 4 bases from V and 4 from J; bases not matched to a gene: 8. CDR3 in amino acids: CASSPRTGESETQYF. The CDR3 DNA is TGCGCCAGCAGCCCGCGGACAGGGGAATCAGAGACCCAGTACTTC.

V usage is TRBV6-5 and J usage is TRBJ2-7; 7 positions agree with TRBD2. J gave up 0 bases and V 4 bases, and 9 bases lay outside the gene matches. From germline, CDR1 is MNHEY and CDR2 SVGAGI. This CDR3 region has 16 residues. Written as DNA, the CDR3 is TGTGCCAGCAGTTCCTCGCGGGGGAGGAGCTCCTACGAGCAGTACTTC. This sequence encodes CASSSSRGRSSYEQYF.

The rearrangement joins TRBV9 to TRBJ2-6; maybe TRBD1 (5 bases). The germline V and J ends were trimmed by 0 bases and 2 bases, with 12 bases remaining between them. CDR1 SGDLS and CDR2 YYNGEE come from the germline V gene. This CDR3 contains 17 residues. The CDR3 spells CASSVGRERAGANVLTF. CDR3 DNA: TGTGCCAGCAGCGTAGGCAGGGAACGGGCTGGGGCCAACGTCCTGACTTTC.

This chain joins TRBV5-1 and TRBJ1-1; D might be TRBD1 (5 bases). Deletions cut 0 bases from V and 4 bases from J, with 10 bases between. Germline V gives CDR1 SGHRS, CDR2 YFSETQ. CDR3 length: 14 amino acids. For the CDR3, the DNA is TGCGCCAGCAGCTTGGCAGGGTTCGGCACTGAAGCTTTCTTT. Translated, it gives CASSLAGFGTEAFF.

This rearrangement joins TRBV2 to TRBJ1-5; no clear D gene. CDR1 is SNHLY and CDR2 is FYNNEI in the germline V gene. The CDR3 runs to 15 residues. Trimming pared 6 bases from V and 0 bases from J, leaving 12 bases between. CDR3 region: CASRQSSYSNQPQHF. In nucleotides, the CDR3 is TGTGCCAGCAGACAATCTAGCTATAGCAATCAGCCCCAGCATTTT.

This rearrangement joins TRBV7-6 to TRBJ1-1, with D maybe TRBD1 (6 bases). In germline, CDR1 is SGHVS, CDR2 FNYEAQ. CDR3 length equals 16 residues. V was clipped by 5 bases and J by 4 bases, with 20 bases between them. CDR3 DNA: TGTGCCAGCAGCCTTACCCCACAGGGATCTAGCACTGAAGCTTTCTTT. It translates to CASSLTPQGSSTEAFF.

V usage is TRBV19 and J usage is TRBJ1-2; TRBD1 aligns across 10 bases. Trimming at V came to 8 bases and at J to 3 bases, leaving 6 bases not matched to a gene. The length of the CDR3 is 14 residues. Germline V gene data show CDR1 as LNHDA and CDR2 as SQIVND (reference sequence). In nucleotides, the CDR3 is TGTGCCAGTCTCCGGGACAGGGGTGACTATGGCTACACCTTC. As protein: CASLRDRGDYGYTF.